This entry describes one TCR beta chain. This sample stems from a study of CD8 T cells in Susac syndrome. Turning to the study itself: The sequenced Susac syndrome patients included five or six who had clinically active disease and roughly eight who were in remission.

The RNA, about 0.45 to 1 ug, was put through reverse transcription using random hexamers. A single record per CDR3 protein comes from TCRdb applying MiXCR to the immunoSEQ multiplex PCR reads. The sample has approximately 210,000 distinct CDR3 sequences; 94% are singletons. The authors sequenced TCR beta from blood CD8+ and CD4+ T cells. The CD8+ and CD4+ T cells were isolated magnetically using a negative isolation approach, whereas the TEMRA cells were enriched by FACS. The length of the CDR3 is 12 residues. The V gene lost 8 bases and the J gene lost 5 bases, with 12 bases spanning the gap. Per germline, CDR1 LNHDA and CDR2 SQIVND (reference sequence).

The receptor was derived from a human donor with Susac syndrome. V is TRBV19 and J is TRBJ1-2; D uncertain. Sequences were obtained from CD4+ T cells from PBMCs. Here the CDR3 reads CASRDLWYGYTF. CDR3 nucleotide sequence: TGTGCCAGTCGTGATCTGTGGTATGGCTACACCTTC.